This TCR beta chain was sequenced for a study of cytomegalovirus exposure and HLA in healthy donors. Findings and limits, study-wide: TCR beta chains numbering some 160 were designated cytomegalovirus-associated.

Profiled with immunoSEQ multiplex PCR; TCRdb holds only in-frame clones, not every one. The repertoire has 150,000 to 200,000 clones, roughly 86% of them found once; the top ten carry 2% to 3%. As regards this clone: No antigen is known for it.

This CDR3 region has 16 residues. Germline CDR1 and CDR2: SGHVS and FQNEAQ. J lost 7 bases, V lost 5 bases, and 12 bases had no gene match. This TCR was sampled from a young man in good health and CMV-seropositive. The sequenced sample consisted of PBMCs. The chain carries TRBV7-8 and TRBJ2-1; TRBD1 matches 9 bases. The CDR3 nucleotides read TGTGCCAGCAGCCCTCTAAAGGGGACAGGGCTAAATGAGCAGTTCTTC. Its protein is CASSPLKGTGLNEQFF.